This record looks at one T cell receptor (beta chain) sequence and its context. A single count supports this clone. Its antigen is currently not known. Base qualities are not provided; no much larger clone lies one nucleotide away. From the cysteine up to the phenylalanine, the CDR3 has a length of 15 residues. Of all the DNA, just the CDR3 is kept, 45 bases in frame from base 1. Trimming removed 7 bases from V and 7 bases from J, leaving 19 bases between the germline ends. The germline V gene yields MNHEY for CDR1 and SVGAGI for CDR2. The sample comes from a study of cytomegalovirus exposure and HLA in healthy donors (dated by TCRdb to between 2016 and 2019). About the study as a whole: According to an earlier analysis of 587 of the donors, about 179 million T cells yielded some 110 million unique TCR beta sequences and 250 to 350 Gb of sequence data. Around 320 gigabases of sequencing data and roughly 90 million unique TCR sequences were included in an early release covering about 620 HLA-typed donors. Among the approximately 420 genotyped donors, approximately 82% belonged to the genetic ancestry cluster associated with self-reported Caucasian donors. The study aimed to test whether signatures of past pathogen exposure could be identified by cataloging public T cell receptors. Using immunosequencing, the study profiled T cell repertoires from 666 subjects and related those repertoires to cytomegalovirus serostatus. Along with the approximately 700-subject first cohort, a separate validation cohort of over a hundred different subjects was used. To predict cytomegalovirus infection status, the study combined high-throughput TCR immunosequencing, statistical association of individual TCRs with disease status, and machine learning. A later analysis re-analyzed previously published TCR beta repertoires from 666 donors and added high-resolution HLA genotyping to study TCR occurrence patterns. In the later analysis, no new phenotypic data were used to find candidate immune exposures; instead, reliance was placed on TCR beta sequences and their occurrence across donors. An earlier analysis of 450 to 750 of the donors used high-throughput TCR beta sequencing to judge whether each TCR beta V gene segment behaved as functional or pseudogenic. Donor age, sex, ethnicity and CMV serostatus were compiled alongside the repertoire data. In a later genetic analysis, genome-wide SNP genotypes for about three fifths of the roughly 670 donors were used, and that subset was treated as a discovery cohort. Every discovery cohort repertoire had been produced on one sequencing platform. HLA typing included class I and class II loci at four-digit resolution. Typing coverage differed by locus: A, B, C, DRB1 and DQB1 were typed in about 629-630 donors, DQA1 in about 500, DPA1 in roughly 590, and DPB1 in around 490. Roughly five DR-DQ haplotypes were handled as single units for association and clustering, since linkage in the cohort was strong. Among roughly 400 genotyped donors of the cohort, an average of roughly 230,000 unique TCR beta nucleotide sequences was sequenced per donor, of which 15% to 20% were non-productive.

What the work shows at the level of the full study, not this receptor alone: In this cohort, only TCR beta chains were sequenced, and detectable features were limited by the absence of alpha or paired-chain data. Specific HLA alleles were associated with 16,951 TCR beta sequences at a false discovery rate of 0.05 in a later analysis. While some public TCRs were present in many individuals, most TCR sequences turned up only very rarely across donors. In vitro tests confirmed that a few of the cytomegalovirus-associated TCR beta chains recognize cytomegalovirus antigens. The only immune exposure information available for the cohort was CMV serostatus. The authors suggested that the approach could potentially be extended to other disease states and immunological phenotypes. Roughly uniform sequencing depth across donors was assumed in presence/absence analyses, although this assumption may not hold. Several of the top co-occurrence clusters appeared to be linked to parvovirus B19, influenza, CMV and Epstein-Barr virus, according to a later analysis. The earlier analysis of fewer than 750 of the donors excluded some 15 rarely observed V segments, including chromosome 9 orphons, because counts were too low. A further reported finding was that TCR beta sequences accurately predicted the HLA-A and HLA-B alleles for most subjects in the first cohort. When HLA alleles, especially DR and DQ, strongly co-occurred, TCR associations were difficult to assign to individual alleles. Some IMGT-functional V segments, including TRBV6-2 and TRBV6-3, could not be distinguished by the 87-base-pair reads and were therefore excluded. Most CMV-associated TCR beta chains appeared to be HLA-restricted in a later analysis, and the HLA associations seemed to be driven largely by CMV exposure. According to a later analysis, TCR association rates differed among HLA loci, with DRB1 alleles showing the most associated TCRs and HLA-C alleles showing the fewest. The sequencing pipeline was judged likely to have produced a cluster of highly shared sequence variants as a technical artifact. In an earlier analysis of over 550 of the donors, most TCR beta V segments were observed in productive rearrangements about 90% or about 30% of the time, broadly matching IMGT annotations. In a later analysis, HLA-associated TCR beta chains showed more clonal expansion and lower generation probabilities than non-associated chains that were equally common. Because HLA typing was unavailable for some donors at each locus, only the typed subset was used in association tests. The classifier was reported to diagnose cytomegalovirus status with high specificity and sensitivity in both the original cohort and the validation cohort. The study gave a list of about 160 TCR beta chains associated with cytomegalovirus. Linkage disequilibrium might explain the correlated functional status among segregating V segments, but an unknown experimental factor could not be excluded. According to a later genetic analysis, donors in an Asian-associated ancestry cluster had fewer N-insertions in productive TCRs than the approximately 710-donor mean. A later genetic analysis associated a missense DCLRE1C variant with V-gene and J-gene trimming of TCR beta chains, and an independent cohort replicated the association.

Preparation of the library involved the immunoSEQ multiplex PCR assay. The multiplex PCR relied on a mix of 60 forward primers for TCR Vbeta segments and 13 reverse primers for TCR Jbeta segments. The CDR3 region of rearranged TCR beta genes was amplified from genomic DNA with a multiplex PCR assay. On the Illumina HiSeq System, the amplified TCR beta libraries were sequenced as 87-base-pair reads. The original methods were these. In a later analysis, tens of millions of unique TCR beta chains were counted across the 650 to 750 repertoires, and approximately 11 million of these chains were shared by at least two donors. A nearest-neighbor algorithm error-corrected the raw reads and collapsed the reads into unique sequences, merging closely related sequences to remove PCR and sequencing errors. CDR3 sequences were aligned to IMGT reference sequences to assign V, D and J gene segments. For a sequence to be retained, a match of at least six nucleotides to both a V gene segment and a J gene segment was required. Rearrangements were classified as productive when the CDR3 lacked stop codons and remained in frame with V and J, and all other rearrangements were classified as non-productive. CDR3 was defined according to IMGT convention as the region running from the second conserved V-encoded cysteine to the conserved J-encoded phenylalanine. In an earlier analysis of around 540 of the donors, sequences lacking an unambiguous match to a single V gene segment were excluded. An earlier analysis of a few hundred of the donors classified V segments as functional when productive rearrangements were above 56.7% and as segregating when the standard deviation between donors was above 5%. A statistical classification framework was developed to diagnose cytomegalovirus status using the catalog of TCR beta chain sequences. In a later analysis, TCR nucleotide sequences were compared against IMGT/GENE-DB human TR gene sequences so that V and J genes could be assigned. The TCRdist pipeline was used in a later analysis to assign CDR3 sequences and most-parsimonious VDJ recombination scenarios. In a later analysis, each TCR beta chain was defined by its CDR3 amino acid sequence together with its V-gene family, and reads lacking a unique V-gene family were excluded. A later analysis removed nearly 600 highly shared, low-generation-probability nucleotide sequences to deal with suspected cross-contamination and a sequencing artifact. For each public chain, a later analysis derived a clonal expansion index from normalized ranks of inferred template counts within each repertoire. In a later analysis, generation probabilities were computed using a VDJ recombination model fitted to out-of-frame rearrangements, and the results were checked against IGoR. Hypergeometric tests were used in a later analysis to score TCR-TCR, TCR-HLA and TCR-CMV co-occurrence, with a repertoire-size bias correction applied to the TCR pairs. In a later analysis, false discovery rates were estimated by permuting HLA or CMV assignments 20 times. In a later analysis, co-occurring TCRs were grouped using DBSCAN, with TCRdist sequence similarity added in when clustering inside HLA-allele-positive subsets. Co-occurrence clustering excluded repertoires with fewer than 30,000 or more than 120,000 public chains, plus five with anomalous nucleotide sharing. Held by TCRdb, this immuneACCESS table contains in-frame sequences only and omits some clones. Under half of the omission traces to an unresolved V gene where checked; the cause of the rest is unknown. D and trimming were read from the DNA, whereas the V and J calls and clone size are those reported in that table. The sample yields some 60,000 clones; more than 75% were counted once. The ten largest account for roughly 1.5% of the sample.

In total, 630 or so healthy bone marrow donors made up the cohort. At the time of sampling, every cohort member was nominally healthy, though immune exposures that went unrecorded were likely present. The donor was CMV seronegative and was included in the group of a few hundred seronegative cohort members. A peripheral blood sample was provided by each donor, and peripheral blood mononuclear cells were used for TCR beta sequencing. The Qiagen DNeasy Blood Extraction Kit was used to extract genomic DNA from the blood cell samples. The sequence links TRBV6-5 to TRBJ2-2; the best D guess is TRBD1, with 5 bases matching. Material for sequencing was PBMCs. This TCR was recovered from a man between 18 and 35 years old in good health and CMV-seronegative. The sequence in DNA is TGTGCCAGCACTAAACTGGGCAGGGCGGACGGGGAGCTGTTTTTT. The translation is CASTKLGRADGELFF.